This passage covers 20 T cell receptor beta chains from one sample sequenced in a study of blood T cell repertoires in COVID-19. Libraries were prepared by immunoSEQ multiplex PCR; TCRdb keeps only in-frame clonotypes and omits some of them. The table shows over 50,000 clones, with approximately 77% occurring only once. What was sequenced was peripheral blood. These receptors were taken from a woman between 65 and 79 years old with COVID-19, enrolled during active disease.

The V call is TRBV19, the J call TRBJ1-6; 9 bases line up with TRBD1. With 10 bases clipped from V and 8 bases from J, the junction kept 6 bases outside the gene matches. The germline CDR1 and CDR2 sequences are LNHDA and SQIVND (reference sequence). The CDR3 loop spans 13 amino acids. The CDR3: CATADRGDSPLHF. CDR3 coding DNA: TGTGCCACCGCCGACAGGGGGGATTCACCCCTCCACTTT.

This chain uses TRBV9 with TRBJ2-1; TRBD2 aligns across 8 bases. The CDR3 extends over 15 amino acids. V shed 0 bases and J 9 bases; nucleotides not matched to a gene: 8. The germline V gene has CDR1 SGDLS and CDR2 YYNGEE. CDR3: CASSVAGLGFGEQFF. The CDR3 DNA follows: TGTGCCAGCAGCGTAGCGGGACTAGGCTTCGGTGAGCAGTTCTTC.

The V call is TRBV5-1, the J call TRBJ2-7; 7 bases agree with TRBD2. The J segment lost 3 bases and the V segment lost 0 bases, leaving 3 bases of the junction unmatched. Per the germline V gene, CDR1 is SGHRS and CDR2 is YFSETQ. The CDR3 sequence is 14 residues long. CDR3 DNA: TGCGCCAGCAGCTTGGACCCTAGCGGCTACGAGCAGTACTTC. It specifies CASSLDPSGYEQYF.

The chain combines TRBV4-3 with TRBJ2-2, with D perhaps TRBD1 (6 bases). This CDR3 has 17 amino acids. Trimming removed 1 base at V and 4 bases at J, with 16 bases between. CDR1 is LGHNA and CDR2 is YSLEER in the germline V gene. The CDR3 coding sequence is TGCGCCAGCAGCCAAGGGGGGCCAAACCCTTCCACCGGGGAGCTGTTTTTT. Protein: CASSQGGPNPSTGELFF.

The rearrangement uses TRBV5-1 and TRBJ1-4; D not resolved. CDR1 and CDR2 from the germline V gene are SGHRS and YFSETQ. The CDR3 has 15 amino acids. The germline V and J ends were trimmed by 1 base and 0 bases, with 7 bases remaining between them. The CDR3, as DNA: TGCGCCAGCAGCTTGTTCCGGGCAACTAATGAAAAACTGTTTTTT. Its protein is CASSLFRATNEKLFF.

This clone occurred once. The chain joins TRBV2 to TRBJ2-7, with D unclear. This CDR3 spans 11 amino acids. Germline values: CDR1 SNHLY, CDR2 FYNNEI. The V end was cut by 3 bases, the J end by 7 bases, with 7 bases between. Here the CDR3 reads CASSDRVEQYF. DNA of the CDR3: TGTGCCAGCAGTGATCGTGTGGAGCAGTACTTC.

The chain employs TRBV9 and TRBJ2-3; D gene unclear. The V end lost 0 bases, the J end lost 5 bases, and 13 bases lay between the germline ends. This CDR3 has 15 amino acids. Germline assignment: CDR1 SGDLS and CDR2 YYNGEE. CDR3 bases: TGTGCCAGCAGCGTAGGGGTCGCGGTCCTAGATACGCAGTATTTT. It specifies CASSVGVAVLDTQYF.

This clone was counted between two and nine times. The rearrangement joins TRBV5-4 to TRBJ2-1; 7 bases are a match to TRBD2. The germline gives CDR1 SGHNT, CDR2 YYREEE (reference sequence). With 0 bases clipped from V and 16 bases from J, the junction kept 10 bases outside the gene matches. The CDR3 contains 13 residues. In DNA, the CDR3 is TGTGCCAGCAGCTTGGGGATGGCGGGAGAAGGTTTCTTC. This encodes CASSLGMAGEGFF.

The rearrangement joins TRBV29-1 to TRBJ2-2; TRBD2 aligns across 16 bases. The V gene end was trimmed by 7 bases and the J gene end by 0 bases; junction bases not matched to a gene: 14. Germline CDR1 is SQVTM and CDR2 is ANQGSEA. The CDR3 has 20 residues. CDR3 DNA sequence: TGCAGCGCTGGGAGGGGATGGGGACTAGCGGGAGGGGCGAACACCGGGGAGCTGTTTTTT. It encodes CSAGRGWGLAGGANTGELFF.

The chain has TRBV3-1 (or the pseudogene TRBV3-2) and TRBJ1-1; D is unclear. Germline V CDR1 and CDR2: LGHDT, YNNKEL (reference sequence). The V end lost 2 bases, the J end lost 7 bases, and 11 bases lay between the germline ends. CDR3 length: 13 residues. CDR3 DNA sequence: TGTGCCAGCAGCCAAACGGGGAACGGTGAAGCTTTCTTT. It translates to CASSQTGNGEAFF.

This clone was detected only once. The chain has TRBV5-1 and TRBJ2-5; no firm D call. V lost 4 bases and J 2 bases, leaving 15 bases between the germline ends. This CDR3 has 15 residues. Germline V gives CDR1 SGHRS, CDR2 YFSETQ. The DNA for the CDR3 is TGCGCCAGCAGCCAAACGGCAGGTCAACAAGAGACCCAGTACTTC. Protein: CASSQTAGQQETQYF.

The CDR3 DNA reads TGTGCCAGCTCACAGGGCCTGGGGTCCCAGCATTTT. It translates to CASSQGLGSQHF. The chain employs TRBV2 and TRBJ1-5, with TRBD1 as a possible D gene (6 bases). The V gene lost 8 bases and the J gene lost 11 bases, with 16 bases spanning the gap. Per germline, CDR1 SNHLY and CDR2 FYNNEI. The CDR3 runs to 12 residues.

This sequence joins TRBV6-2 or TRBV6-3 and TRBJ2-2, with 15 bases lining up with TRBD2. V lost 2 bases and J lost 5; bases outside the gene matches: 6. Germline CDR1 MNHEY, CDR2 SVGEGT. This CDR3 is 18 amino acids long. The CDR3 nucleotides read TGTGCCAGCAGTTACCCCTCCGGACTAGCGGGGGGGACCGGGGAGCTGTTTTTT. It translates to CASSYPSGLAGGTGELFF.

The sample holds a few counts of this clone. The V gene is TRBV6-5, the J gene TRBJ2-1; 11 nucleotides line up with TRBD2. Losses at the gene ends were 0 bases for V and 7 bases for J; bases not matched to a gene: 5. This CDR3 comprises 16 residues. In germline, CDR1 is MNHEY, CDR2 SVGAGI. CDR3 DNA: TGTGCCAGCAGTTACTCGAACCTAGCGGGAGGAAATGAGCAGTTCTTC. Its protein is CASSYSNLAGGNEQFF.

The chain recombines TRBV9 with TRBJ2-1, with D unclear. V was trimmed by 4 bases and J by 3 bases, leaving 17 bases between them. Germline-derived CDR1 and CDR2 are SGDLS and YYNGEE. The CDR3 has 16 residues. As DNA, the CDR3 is TGTGCCAGCAGCCCCGAGTTGAGAGCCAACTACAATGAGCAGTTCTTC. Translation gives CASSPELRANYNEQFF.

CDR3 coding DNA: TGCAGCGCCAGCAGGGTAGGCACTGAAGCTTTCTTT. Translation: CSASRVGTEAFF. J is TRBJ1-1 and V is TRBV29-1; possibly TRBD1 for D (5 bases). CDR1 and CDR2 from the germline V gene are SQVTM and ANQGSEA. Trimming cost V 7 bases and J 4 bases, with 13 bases left between them. The length of the CDR3 is 12 residues.

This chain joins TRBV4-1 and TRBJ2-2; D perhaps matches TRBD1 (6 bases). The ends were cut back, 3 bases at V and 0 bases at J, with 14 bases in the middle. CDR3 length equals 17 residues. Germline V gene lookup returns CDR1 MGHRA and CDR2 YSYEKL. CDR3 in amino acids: CASSHPPTGANTGELFF. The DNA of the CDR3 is TGCGCCAGCAGCCACCCCCCGACAGGCGCGAACACCGGGGAGCTGTTTTTT.

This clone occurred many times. CDR3 protein: CASSGTSGGYNEQFF. For the CDR3, the DNA is TGTGCCAGTTCTGGGACTAGCGGGGGGTACAATGAGCAGTTCTTC. The chain recombines TRBV19 with TRBJ2-1, with 15 bases aligning to TRBD2. Germline V gives CDR1 LNHDA, CDR2 SQIVND (reference sequence). V gave up 8 bases and J gave up 4 bases; unmatched junction bases: 3. The CDR3 is made up of 15 amino acids.

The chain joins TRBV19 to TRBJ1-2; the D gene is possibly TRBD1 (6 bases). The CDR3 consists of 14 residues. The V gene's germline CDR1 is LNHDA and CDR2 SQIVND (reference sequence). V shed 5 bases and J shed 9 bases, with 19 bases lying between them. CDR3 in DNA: TGTGCCAGTAGTGGTGGACAGTACCCCTCTAGCTACACCTTC. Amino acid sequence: CASSGGQYPSSYTF.

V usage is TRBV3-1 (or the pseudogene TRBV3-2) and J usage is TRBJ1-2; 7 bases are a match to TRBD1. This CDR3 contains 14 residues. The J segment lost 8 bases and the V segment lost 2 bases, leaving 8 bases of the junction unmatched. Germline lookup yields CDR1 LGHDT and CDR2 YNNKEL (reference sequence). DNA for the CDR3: TGTGCCAGCAGCCAACTCGAGGGGGCTGGGGGCTACACCTTC. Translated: CASSQLEGAGGYTF.